This TCR beta chain was observed in a study of blood T cell repertoires in COVID-19. Across the whole study: Sites in the United States, Italy and Spain provided acute and convalescent COVID-19 samples. Nucleic acid was either cDNA or gDNA, and it came from T cells, B-cell-depleted T cells, or PBMCs.

Original processing methods: Counts of nucleated cells, estimated from reference gene primer amplification, were obtained. Libraries were prepared by immunoSEQ multiplex PCR; TCRdb keeps only in-frame clonotypes and omits some of them. V and J calls and clone size follow that table, whereas D and trimming were derived from the DNA. The table shows just under 250,000 clones, with approximately 86% occurring only once. This clone was seen a few times. This TCR came from a woman aged 25 to 45 who had recovered from COVID-19. The sequencing input was peripheral blood.

This chain's CDR3 is CASSQVSGGSDTDTQYF. The DNA for the CDR3 is TGTGCCAGCAGCCAAGTGAGCGGGGGGTCCGACACAGATACGCAGTATTTT. The gene calls are TRBV3-1 (or the pseudogene TRBV3-2) and TRBJ2-3; 9 bases agree with TRBD2. Germline CDR1 LGHDT, CDR2 YNNKEL (reference sequence). The CDR3 length is 17 residues. Germline trimming cut 1 base from V and 2 bases from J; bases unmatched to any gene: 7.